Sequencing of this TCR beta chain was carried out in a study of graft-versus-host responses after intestinal transplantation. Overall study: Transplants were multivisceral, liver-intestinal, or isolated intestinal. The recipients all started with anti-thymocyte globulin induction and then took tacrolimus and steroids for about 3 years. Study-wide findings and caveats: Recipient marrow contained GvH clones, some of which appeared first in ileum or blood.

The V end was cut by 3 bases, the J end by 1 base, with 3 bases between. This CDR3 contains 12 residues. Germline assignment: CDR1 MNHNS and CDR2 SASEGT. The protocol was immunoSEQ multiplex PCR, while the TCRdb copy is restricted to in-frame clones and leaves out a portion. Of about 100,000 clones listed, 90% were seen once; the top ten hold 15% to 20%. About this clone itself: Its cognate antigen is unknown.

The chain joins TRBV6-1 to TRBJ1-1; no clear D. The source is a human patient who received an intestinal transplant, so some T cells may come from the graft donor. The sample was PBMCs, taken just under 460 days after intestinal transplant. CDR3 sequence: CASSDRNTEAFF. CDR3 bases: TGTGCCAGCAGTGACAGGAACACTGAAGCTTTCTTT.